The 11 T cell receptor beta chains presented below share a single source sample, sequenced in a study of blood T cell repertoires in COVID-19. The method was immunoSEQ multiplex PCR; TCRdb's version includes in-frame clones alone and lacks a portion of them. Of about 46,000 clones in the sample, about 86% were seen once. The sequencing sample was made of PBMCs or T cells enriched from blood (not recorded which). Receptor source: a woman aged 50 to 60 who had recovered from COVID-19.

This clone was seen more than once but under ten times. The V and J genes are TRBV2 and TRBJ2-1; D gene uncertain. Germline CDR1 reads SNHLY; CDR2 reads FYNNEI. The CDR3 spans 14 residues. Trimming removed 4 bases from V and 4 bases from J, with 11 bases in between. The CDR3 loop is CASSGVQFYNEQFF. The CDR3 nucleotides are TGTGCCAGCAGTGGTGTCCAATTTTACAATGAGCAGTTCTTC.

The V and J genes are TRBV12-3 or TRBV12-4 and TRBJ2-1; the D gene is possibly TRBD1 (6 bases). The CDR3 totals 13 residues. The V end was cut by 7 bases, the J end by 5 bases, with 12 bases between. The chain's CDR3 is CASKLQGNNEQFF. As DNA, the CDR3 is TGTGCCAGCAAATTACAGGGAAACAATGAGCAGTTCTTC.

A few counts support this clone. The CDR3 bases are TGTGCCAGCAGTTTACTGACAGGCATCGGGGAGACCCAGTACTTC. As protein: CASSLLTGIGETQYF. The chain employs TRBV28 and TRBJ2-5; tentatively, D is TRBD1 (6 bases). Between the trimmed V and J ends, which lost 2 bases and 5 bases, there was a span of 15 bases. Germline V lookup: CDR1 MDHEN, CDR2 SYDVKM. The CDR3 spans 15 residues.

This chain joins TRBV19 and TRBJ1-6; the D gene is possibly TRBD1 (6 bases). The CDR3 extends over 16 amino acids. Trimming left V 6 bases short and J 4 bases short, with 16 bases between. Germline CDR1 and CDR2: LNHDA and SQIVND (reference sequence). The CDR3 reads CASSLTGGGYNSPLHF. The CDR3 region has the DNA TGTGCCAGTAGCCTGACAGGTGGCGGATATAATTCACCCCTCCACTTT.

The rearrangement links TRBV5-1 to TRBJ2-5, with D perhaps matching TRBD1 (5 bases). In germline, CDR1 is SGHRS, CDR2 YFSETQ. The CDR3 has 14 residues. V lost 5 bases to trimming and J lost 5 bases, with 16 bases between them. CDR3 DNA sequence: TGCGCCAGCAGGTCCCAGGGTGAATGGGAGACCCAGTACTTC. Translating gives CASRSQGEWETQYF.

In DNA form, the CDR3 reads TGTGCCAGCAGTCCCCGCCCCGGGTACGAGCAGTACTTC. Protein: CASSPRPGYEQYF. The J gene is TRBJ2-7, the V gene TRBV28; no clear D gene. The germline V gene encodes CDR1 MDHEN and CDR2 SYDVKM. CDR3 length equals 13 residues. Trimming pared 5 bases from V and 4 bases from J, leaving 12 bases between.

V gene TRBV7-2 combines with J gene TRBJ2-1, with a tentative D call TRBD2 (5 bases). The CDR3 consists of 15 residues. The V and J ends lost 5 bases and 4 bases respectively, with 15 bases between them. From germline, CDR1 is SGHTA and CDR2 FQGNSA. CDR3 region: CASSPPGSDYNEQFF. The CDR3 DNA sequence: TGTGCCAGCAGCCCCCCGGGGAGTGATTACAATGAGCAGTTCTTC.

This sequence joins TRBV3-1 (or the pseudogene TRBV3-2) and TRBJ2-1, with D hard to call. The length of the CDR3 is 12 residues. V dropped 6 bases and J dropped 8 bases, with 11 bases sitting between them. In germline, CDR1 is LGHDT, CDR2 YNNKEL (reference sequence). The CDR3 sequence: CASSRRDYEQFF. In nucleotides, the CDR3 is TGTGCCAGCAGTCGAAGAGATTATGAGCAGTTCTTC.

This chain connects TRBV10-3 to TRBJ1-6, with D possibly TRBD1 on 6 matching bases. V lost 0 bases, J lost 5 bases, and 8 bases lay in between. The CDR3 loop spans 15 amino acids. CDR1 and CDR2 from the germline V gene are ENHRY and SYGVKD. CDR3 DNA: TGTGCCATCAGTGAGTCGGACAGCAATAATTCACCCCTCCACTTT. Encoded protein: CAISESDSNNSPLHF.

The chain carries TRBV7-9 and TRBJ1-2, with TRBD1 matching over 8 bases. V shed 2 bases, J shed 6 bases, and the junction held 8 bases outside the gene matches. The CDR3 runs to 15 residues. The germline CDR1 and CDR2 sequences are SEHNR and FQNEAQ (reference sequence). The DNA for the CDR3 is TGTGCCAGCAGCTTACGACGACAGGGGCGAGATGGCTACACCTTC. This translates into CASSLRRQGRDGYTF.

This clone was counted only a few times. The chain has TRBV7-2 and TRBJ1-2, with 9 bases matching TRBD1. Trimming at V came to 3 bases and at J to 0 bases, leaving 11 bases not matched to a gene. The CDR3 contains 18 residues. Germline CDR1 is SGHTA and CDR2 is FQGNSA. CDR3 bases: TGTGCCAGCAGCTTCAGGACAGGGGATAATATAGCTAACTATGGCTACACCTTC. Its translation: CASSFRTGDNIANYGYTF.